These 28 T cell receptor beta chains were all obtained from the same sample, sequenced in a study of vaccination effects on CD4 cells after COVID-19. Prior to sequencing, the ViraFEST assay stimulated PBMC with viral peptide pools, which expanded the antigen-specific CD4+ T cells. Between days 10 and 11 of culture, CD4+ T cells were separated out. The person had a PCR-confirmed SARS-CoV-2 infection during March to December 2020. Sequencing was performed with immunoSEQ multiplex PCR; in TCRdb, only in-frame clones are kept and a portion is missing. The sample yields 35,000 to 45,000 clones, about two thirds seen once. Antigen specificity for these receptors is unknown. The specimen was CD4+ T cells from PBMCs cultured with a peptide pool, collected before COVID-19 vaccination. The receptor source for this set is a human donor who had a prior SARS-CoV-2 infection.

The chain employs TRBV2 and TRBJ2-2; D is uncertain. Deletions cut 10 bases from V and 2 bases from J, with 11 bases between. The length of the CDR3 is 13 residues. Looked up from germline, CDR1 is SNHLY and CDR2 is FYNNEI. The chain's CDR3 is CATKLENTGELFF. In nucleotides, the CDR3 is TGTGCCACCAAACTTGAAAACACCGGGGAGCTGTTTTTT.

As DNA, the CDR3 is TGTGCCAGCAGCTTATGGAGAGATACGCAGTATTTT. This sequence encodes CASSLWRDTQYF. This chain uses TRBV7-2 with TRBJ2-3, with D unclear. Germline CDR1 SGHTA, CDR2 FQGNSA. Trimming took off 2 bases at V and 5 bases at J, with 5 bases between the two ends. The CDR3 is 12 amino acids. Complete variable domain (other parts from reference TRBV7-2 and TRBJ2-3): GAGVSQSPSNKVTEKGKDVELRCDPISGHTALYWYRQSLGQGLEFLIYFQGNSAPDKSGLPSDRFSAERTGGSVSTLTIQRTQQEDSAVYLCASSLWRDTQYFGPGTRLTVL.

The chain carries TRBV5-4 and TRBJ2-1; 10 bases align to TRBD1. V lost 3 bases and J lost 3; bases outside the gene matches: 3. Germline assignment: CDR1 SGHNT and CDR2 YYREEE (reference sequence). CDR3 length: 15 amino acids. CDR3 nucleotides: TGTGCCAGCAGCTCGACAGGGGGCGGCTACAATGAGCAGTTCTTC. It is translated as CASSSTGGGYNEQFF. Drawing the rest from reference TRBV5-4 and TRBJ2-1, the complete variable domain is ETGVTQSPTHLIKTRGQQVTLRCSSQSGHNTVSWYQQALGQGPQFIFQYYREEENGRGNFPPRFSGLQFPNYSSELNVNALELDDSALYLCASSSTGGGYNEQFFGPGTRLTVL.

The chain combines TRBV7-9 with TRBJ1-3; TRBD1 is a possible D gene (6 bases). The CDR3 contains 12 residues. The V gene lost 5 bases and the J gene lost 7 bases, with 9 bases spanning the gap. The germline CDR1 and CDR2 sequences are SEHNR and FQNEAQ (reference sequence). CDR3 bases: TGTGCCAGCAGCCTCCAGGGGAACACCATATATTTT. Its translation is CASSLQGNTIYF.

The CDR3 protein is CASSFYDSNQPQHF. In DNA form, the CDR3 reads TGTGCCAGCAGCTTTTACGATAGCAATCAGCCCCAGCATTTT. The V call is TRBV5-6, the J call TRBJ1-5; D call uncertain. V lost 2 bases to trimming and J lost 0 bases, with 6 bases between them. This CDR3 region has 14 residues. Germline values: CDR1 SGHDT, CDR2 YYEEEE.

The chain carries TRBV2 and TRBJ1-2, with D maybe TRBD1 (5 bases). Germline V lookup: CDR1 SNHLY, CDR2 FYNNEI. Trimming pared 5 bases from V and 4 bases from J, leaving 11 bases between. The CDR3 has 13 residues. CDR3 coding DNA: TGTGCCAGCAGTAACAGGATTCCCTATGGCTACACCTTC. Encoded protein: CASSNRIPYGYTF.

This chain joins TRBV6-1 and TRBJ1-1; D not resolved. Germline lookup yields CDR1 MNHNS and CDR2 SASEGT. The CDR3 contains 14 residues. With 3 bases removed from V and 0 bases from J, the gap between germline ends came to 8 bases. The CDR3 protein is CASSDPWVNTEAFF. Written as DNA, the CDR3 is TGTGCCAGCAGTGATCCGTGGGTGAACACTGAAGCTTTCTTT.

This clone appeared a single time. The V call is TRBV24-1, the J call TRBJ2-1; D might be TRBD1 or TRBD2, each matching 8 bases. Germline V lookup: CDR1 KGHDR, CDR2 SFDVKD. Between the trimmed V and J ends, which lost 7 bases and 9 bases, there was a span of 18 bases. This CDR3 has 14 residues. The CDR3, as DNA: TGTGCCACCAGGCCGTCGGGGGGGACAGGTGAGCAGTTCTTC. Protein product: CATRPSGGTGEQFF.

The chain recombines TRBV5-6 with TRBJ1-2; the D gene is possibly TRBD1 (5 bases). V gave up 3 bases and J gave up 4 bases, with 16 bases separating them. The CDR3 covers 15 residues. The germline CDR1 and CDR2 sequences are SGHDT and YYEEEE. CDR3 sequence (DNA): TGTGCCAGCAGCTGGGTAGACAGACCTTTCTATGGCTACACCTTC. It translates to CASSWVDRPFYGYTF.

This chain links TRBV11-2 with TRBJ2-1; 12 bases are shared with TRBD2. The CDR3 totals 15 residues. Germline CDR1 reads SGHAT; CDR2 reads FQNNGV. Trimming cost V 6 bases and J 10 bases; bases outside gene matches: 10. CDR3 region: CASSRLAGDSGEQFF. The CDR3 DNA is TGTGCCAGCAGTAGACTAGCGGGAGATTCGGGGGAGCAGTTCTTC.

This clone has a handful of counts. The CDR3, as DNA: TGCGCCAGCAGGGGCGACATCTACGAGCAGTACTTC. Its translation: CASRGDIYEQYF. The chain combines TRBV5-1 with TRBJ2-7; no reliable D call. CDR1 SGHRS and CDR2 YFSETQ come from the germline V gene. The CDR3 length is 12 residues. V was trimmed by 5 bases and J by 3 bases, leaving 9 bases between them.

V and J are TRBV10-3 and TRBJ2-3; TRBD2 matches 9 bases. This CDR3 spans 17 amino acids. V was clipped by 2 bases and J by 1 base; unmatched bases: 7. The germline gives CDR1 ENHRY, CDR2 SYGVKD. The CDR3 nucleotides read TGTGCCATCAGTGAGATAGCGGGAGTGAGTGGCACAGATACGCAGTATTTT. Its protein product is CAISEIAGVSGTDTQYF.

The chain carries TRBV7-3 and TRBJ2-1; the D call may be TRBD1 or TRBD2 (5 bases each). Germline values: CDR1 SGHTA, CDR2 FQGTGA. The CDR3 covers 14 residues. V dropped 2 bases and J dropped 8 bases, with 13 bases sitting between them. The CDR3 DNA follows: TGTGCCAGCAGCTTACGGGACGGAGACGATGAGCAGTTCTTC. Its protein product is CASSLRDGDDEQFF.

The chain recombines TRBV2 with TRBJ2-7; 9 nucleotides line up with TRBD2. There are 15 residues in the CDR3. Trimming removed 2 bases from V and 6 bases from J; junction bases left unmatched: 8. Germline lookup yields CDR1 SNHLY and CDR2 FYNNEI. CDR3 residues: CASSEWPSGDFEQYF. The CDR3 DNA follows: TGTGCCAGCAGTGAATGGCCTAGCGGGGACTTCGAGCAGTACTTC.

The chain carries TRBV2 and TRBJ2-3; 7 bases agree with TRBD2. V gave up 6 bases and J gave up 2 bases; unmatched junction bases: 14. The CDR3 has 17 residues. Germline CDR1 SNHLY, CDR2 FYNNEI. CDR3 residues: CASRWEGIGAITDTQYF. DNA of the CDR3: TGTGCCAGCAGATGGGAGGGTATTGGGGCGATCACAGATACGCAGTATTTT.

The V and J genes are TRBV21-1 and TRBJ1-6. TRBV21-1 is a recognized pseudogene. The CDR3 totals 16 residues. The CDR3, as DNA: TGTGCCAGCAGCAACGGGTTAAGGGCCTATAATTCACCCCTCCACTTT. Protein: CASSNGLRAYNSPLHF.

The chain recombines TRBV15 with TRBJ2-2; D may be TRBD2 (5 bases). The V end lost 4 bases, the J end lost 6 bases, and 15 bases lay between the germline ends. The CDR3 consists of 15 residues. CDR1 is LNHNV, CDR2 YYDKDF, per germline (reference sequence). CDR3 sequence (DNA): TGTGCCACCAGCACCCGACTCTTCGGGGCCGGGGAGCTGTTTTTT. As protein: CATSTRLFGAGELFF.

The chain joins TRBV4-1 to TRBJ2-3; 7 bases are shared with TRBD1. The V gene end was trimmed by 1 base and the J gene end by 3 bases; junction bases not matched to a gene: 4. This CDR3 comprises 15 residues. Per the germline V gene, CDR1 is MGHRA and CDR2 is YSYEKL. CDR3 nucleotides: TGCGCCAGCAGCCAAGTAACAGGGGAAACAGATACGCAGTATTTT. Its translation is CASSQVTGETDTQYF.

This clone was counted between two and nine times. The gene calls are TRBV28 and TRBJ1-3; D not resolved. This CDR3 region has 15 residues. V was trimmed by 5 bases and J by 0 bases, leaving 11 bases between them. CDR1 is MDHEN and CDR2 is SYDVKM in the germline V gene. CDR3 region: CASSQGSFSGNTIYF. The CDR3 nucleotides are TGTGCCAGCAGTCAAGGGTCCTTCTCTGGAAACACCATATATTTT.

This clone was observed a single time. The chain has TRBV11-1 and TRBJ2-3; TRBD2 matches 8 bases. The CDR3 consists of 15 residues. The V gene's germline CDR1 is SGHAT and CDR2 FQDESV (reference sequence). V was pared by 5 bases and J by 1 base, with 5 bases of the junction left unmatched. The CDR3 DNA sequence: TGTGCCAGCAGCCCGGGACTAGTCCGCACAGATACGCAGTATTTT. Its translation is CASSPGLVRTDTQYF.

This chain joins TRBV23-1 and TRBJ1-1, with a tentative D call TRBD1 (6 bases). TRBV23-1 falls under the ORF class, with uncertain function. The CDR3 sequence is 18 residues long. V gave up 0 bases and J gave up 6 bases, with 23 bases separating them. The CDR3 DNA is TGCGCCAGCAGTCAATCGACTCAGGGGAGAGTCTCGAAGGCTGAAGCTTTCTTT. Encoded protein: CASSQSTQGRVSKAEAFF.

This chain uses TRBV5-1 with TRBJ1-4; no clear D gene. The CDR3 loop spans 16 amino acids. Trimming took off 0 bases at V and 6 bases at J, with 15 bases between the two ends. Germline CDR1 is SGHRS and CDR2 is YFSETQ. As DNA, the CDR3 is TGCGCCAGCAGCTTGGATGTACGCCGGCGGGATGAAAAACTGTTTTTT. Its translation: CASSLDVRRRDEKLFF. The variable domain in full, completed from reference TRBV5-1 and TRBJ1-4, reads KAGVTQTPRYLIKTRGQQVTLSCSPISGHRSVSWYQQTPGQGLQFLFEYFSETQRNKGNFPGRFSGRQFSNSRSEMNVSTLELGDSALYLCASSLDVRRRDEKLFFGSGTQLSVL.

The CDR3 reads CASSQGPADPSDTQYF. The CDR3 nucleotides read TGTGCCAGCAGCCAAGGTCCCGCTGATCCCTCTGATACGCAGTATTTT. The rearrangement uses TRBV3-1 (or the pseudogene TRBV3-2) and TRBJ2-3, with D uncertain. Per the germline V gene, CDR1 is LGHDT and CDR2 is YNNKEL (reference sequence). V lost 1 base, J lost 6 bases, and 17 bases lay in between. The CDR3 runs to 16 residues.

The chain has TRBV9 and TRBJ1-2, with 7 bases identical to TRBD1. Germline V gene sequence: CDR1 SGDLS, CDR2 YYNGEE. The CDR3 covers 13 residues. With 0 bases clipped from V and 8 bases from J, the junction kept 4 bases outside the gene matches. CDR3 sequence: CASSVEGGWGYTF. Written as DNA, the CDR3 is TGTGCCAGCAGCGTAGAAGGGGGCTGGGGCTACACCTTC.

This rearrangement joins TRBV19 to TRBJ2-7, with TRBD1 identical over 8 bases. Germline loops: CDR1 LNHDA, CDR2 SQIVND (reference sequence). With V trimmed by 1 base and J by 9 bases, 2 bases remained unmatched. The CDR3 runs 12 residues. The CDR3 loop reads CASSIGQGRQYF. For the CDR3, the DNA is TGTGCCAGTAGTATAGGACAGGGGCGGCAGTACTTC.

DNA of the CDR3: TGTGCCAGCAGCCAACCACAGGGAACTGGGGGAGAGGGCTACACCTTC. Encoded protein: CASSQPQGTGGEGYTF. This sequence joins TRBV3-1 (or the pseudogene TRBV3-2) and TRBJ1-2, with D tentatively TRBD1 (6 bases). This CDR3 spans 16 amino acids. V was cut by 2 bases and J by 8 bases, with 21 bases left in between. Germline CDR1 reads LGHDT; CDR2 reads YNNKEL (reference sequence).

The chain recombines TRBV11-1 with TRBJ2-7; no clear D gene. V was shortened by 5 bases and J by 4 bases, with 15 bases between the two germline ends. There are 14 residues in the CDR3. Germline V lookup: CDR1 SGHAT, CDR2 FQDESV (reference sequence). CDR3 nucleotides: TGTGCCAGCAGCCGCCGGAGACCACCATACGAGCAGTACTTC. Its protein is CASSRRRPPYEQYF.

This clone was detected only once. The chain is built from TRBV5-4 and TRBJ2-1; 7 bases are a match to TRBD2. Germline V gene sequence: CDR1 SGHNT, CDR2 YYREEE (reference sequence). This CDR3 has 13 amino acids. The V and J ends lost 4 bases and 9 bases, in that order; junction bases with no gene match: 7. Here the CDR3 DNA reads TGTGCCAGCAGCCATCAGGGAGGGCTTGAGCAGTTCTTC. This gives the protein CASSHQGGLEQFF. The full variable domain, with the rest looked up from reference TRBV5-4 and TRBJ2-1, is ETGVTQSPTHLIKTRGQQVTLRCSSQSGHNTVSWYQQALGQGPQFIFQYYREEENGRGNFPPRFSGLQFPNYSSELNVNALELDDSALYLCASSHQGGLEQFFGPGTRLTVL.